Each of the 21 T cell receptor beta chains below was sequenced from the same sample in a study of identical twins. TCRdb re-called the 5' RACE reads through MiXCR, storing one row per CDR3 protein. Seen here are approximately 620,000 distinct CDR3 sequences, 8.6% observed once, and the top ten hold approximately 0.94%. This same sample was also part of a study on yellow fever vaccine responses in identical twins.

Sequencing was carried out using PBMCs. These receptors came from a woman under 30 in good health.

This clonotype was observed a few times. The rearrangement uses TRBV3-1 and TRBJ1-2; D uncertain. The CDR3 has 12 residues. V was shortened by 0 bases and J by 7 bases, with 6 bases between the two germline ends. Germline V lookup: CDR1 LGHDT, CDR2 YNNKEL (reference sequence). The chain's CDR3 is CASSQDLLGYTF. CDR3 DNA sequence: TGTGCCAGCAGCCAAGACCTGCTTGGCTACACCTTC. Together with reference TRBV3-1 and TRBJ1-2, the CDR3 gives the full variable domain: DTAVSQTPKYLVTQMGNDKSIKCEQNLGHDTMYWYKQDSKKFLKIMFSYNNKELIINETVPNRFSPKSPDKAHLNLHINSLELGDSAVYFCASSQDLLGYTFGSGTRLTVV.

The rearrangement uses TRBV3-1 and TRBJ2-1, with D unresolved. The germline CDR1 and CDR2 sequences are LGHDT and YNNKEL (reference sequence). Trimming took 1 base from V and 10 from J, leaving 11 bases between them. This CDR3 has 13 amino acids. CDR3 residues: CASSQVPVGEQFF. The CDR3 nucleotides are TGTGCCAGCAGCCAAGTTCCCGTCGGGGAGCAGTTCTTC.

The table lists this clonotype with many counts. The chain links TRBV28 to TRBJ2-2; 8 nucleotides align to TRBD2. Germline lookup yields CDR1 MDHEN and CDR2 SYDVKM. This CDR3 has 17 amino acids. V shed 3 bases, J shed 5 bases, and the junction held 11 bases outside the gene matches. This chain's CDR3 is CASSLGLSGRGTGELFF. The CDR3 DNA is TGTGCCAGCAGTTTGGGTCTAAGCGGGAGAGGAACCGGGGAGCTGTTTTTT.

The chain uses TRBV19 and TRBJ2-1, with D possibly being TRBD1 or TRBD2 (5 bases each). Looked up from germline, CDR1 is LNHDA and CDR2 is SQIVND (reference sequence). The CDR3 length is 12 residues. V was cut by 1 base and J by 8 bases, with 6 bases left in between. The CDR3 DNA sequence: TGTGCCAGTAGTATAGGGGGGTATGAGCAGTTCTTC. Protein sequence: CASSIGGYEQFF.

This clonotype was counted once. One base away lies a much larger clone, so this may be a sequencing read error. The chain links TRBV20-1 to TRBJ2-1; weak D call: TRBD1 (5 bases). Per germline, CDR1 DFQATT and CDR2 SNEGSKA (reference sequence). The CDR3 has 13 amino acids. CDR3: CSARERGYNELFF. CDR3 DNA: TGCAGTGCTAGAGAAAGGGGTTACAATGAGCTGTTCTTC.

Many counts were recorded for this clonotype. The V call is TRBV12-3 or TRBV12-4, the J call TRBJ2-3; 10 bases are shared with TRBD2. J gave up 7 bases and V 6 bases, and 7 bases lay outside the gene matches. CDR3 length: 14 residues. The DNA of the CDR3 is TGTGCCAGCAGCCCTCCTAGCGGGAGAAATACGCAGTATTTT. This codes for CASSPPSGRNTQYF.

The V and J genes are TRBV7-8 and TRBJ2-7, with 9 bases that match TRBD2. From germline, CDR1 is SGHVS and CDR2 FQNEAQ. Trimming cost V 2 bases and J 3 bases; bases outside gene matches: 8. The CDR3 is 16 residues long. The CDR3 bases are TGTGCCAGCAGCTTACTAGCGGGGAACGGGGTCTACGAGCAGTACTTC. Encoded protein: CASSLLAGNGVYEQYF.

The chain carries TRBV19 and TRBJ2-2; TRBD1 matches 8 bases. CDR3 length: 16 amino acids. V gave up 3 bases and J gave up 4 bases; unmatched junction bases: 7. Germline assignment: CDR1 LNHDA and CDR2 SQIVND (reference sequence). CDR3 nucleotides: TGTGCCAGTAGTATCCAGACAGGGGCCGGCACCGGGGAGCTGTTTTTT. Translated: CASSIQTGAGTGELFF. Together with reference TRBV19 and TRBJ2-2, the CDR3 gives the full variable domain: DGGITQSPKYLFRKEGQNVTLSCEQNLNHDAMYWYRQDPGQGLRLIYYSQIVNDFQKGDIAEGYSVSREKKESFPLTVTSAQKNPTAFYLCASSIQTGAGTGELFFGEGSRLTVL.

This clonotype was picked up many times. CDR3 DNA: TGTGCCAGCAGTTTACACGGCGCTTCCTACGAGCAGTACTTC. This sequence encodes CASSLHGASYEQYF. The chain combines TRBV27 with TRBJ2-7, with D unclear. This CDR3 is 14 amino acids long. Germline V gene data show CDR1 as MNHEY and CDR2 as SMNVEV (reference sequence). Trimming took off 2 bases at V and 1 base at J, with 9 bases between the two ends.

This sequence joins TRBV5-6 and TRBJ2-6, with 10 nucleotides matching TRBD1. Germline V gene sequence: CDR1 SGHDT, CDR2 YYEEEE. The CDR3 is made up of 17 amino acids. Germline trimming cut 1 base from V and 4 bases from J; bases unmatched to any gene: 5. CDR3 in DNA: TGTGCCAGCAGCTTGTATGGACAGGGGGTCGGGGCCAACGTCCTGACTTTC. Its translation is CASSLYGQGVGANVLTF.

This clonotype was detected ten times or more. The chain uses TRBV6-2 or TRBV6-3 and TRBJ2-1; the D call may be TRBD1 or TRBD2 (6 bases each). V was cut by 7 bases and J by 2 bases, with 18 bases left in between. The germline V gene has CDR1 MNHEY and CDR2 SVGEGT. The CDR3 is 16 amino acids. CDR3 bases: TGTGCCAGCAACACCGATCAGGGGACTCCCTACAATGAGCAGTTCTTC. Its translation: CASNTDQGTPYNEQFF.

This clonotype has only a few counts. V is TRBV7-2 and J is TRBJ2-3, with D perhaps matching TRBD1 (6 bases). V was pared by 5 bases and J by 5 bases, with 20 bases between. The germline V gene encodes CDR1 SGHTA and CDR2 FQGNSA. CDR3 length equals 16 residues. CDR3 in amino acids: CASSARDTLLGDTQYF. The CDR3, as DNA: TGTGCCAGCAGCGCCCGGGACACCCTTTTAGGAGATACGCAGTATTTT.

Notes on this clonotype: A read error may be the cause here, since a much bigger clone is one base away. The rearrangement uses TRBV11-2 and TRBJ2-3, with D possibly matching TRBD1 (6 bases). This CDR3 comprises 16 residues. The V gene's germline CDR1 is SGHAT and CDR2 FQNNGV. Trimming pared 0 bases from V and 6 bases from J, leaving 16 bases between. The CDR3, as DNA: TGTGCCAGCAGCTTAGAGGGGGACAAGCCCTTGGATACGCAGTATTTT. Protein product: CASSLEGDKPLDTQYF.

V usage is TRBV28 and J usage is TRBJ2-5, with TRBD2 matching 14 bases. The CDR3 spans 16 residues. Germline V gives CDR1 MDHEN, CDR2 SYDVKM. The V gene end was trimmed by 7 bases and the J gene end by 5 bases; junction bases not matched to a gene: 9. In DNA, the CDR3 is TGTGCCAGCACTACTACGGGACTAGCGGGAGAGGAGACCCAGTACTTC. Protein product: CASTTTGLAGEETQYF.

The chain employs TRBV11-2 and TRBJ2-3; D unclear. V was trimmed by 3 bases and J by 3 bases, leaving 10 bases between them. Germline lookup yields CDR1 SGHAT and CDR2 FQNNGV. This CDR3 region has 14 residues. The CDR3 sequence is CASSFSPKTDTQYF. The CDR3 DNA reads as TGTGCCAGCAGCTTCTCCCCTAAAACAGATACGCAGTATTTT.

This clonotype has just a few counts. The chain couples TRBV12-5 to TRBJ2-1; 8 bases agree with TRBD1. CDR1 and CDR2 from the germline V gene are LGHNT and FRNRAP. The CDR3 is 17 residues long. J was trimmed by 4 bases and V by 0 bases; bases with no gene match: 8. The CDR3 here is CASGLVDRTGPYNEQFF. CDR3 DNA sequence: TGTGCTAGTGGTTTGGTAGATAGGACAGGGCCGTACAATGAGCAGTTCTTC.

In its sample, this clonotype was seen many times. CDR3 region: CASSPLSRGLAGDNEQYF. Written as DNA, the CDR3 is TGTGCCAGCAGCCCCTTGTCCCGGGGACTAGCGGGAGATAACGAGCAGTACTTC. V and J are TRBV9 and TRBJ2-7; the match to TRBD2 covers 14 bases. CDR3 length: 18 residues. The junction had 14 bases not matched to a gene; V was cut back by 4 bases and J by 5 bases. Germline V gene lookup returns CDR1 SGDLS and CDR2 YYNGEE. The variable domain in full, with the rest retrieved from reference TRBV9 and TRBJ2-7, is DSGVTQTPKHLITATGQRVTLRCSPRSGDLSVYWYQQSLDQGLQFLIQYYNGEERAKGNILERFSAQQFPDLHSELNLSSLELGDSALYFCASSPLSRGLAGDNEQYFGPGTRLTVT.

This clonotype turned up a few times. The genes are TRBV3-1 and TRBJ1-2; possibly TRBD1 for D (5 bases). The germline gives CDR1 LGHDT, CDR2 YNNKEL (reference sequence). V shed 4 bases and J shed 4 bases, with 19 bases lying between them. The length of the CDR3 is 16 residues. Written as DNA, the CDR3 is TGTGCCAGCAGCCTACGGGACGGCGGGGCCATCTATGGCTACACCTTC. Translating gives CASSLRDGGAIYGYTF.

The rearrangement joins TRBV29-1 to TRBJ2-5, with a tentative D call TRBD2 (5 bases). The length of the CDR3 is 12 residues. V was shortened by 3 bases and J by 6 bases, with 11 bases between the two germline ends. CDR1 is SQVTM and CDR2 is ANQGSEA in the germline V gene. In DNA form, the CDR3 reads TGCAGCGTTGATTATTTCGGGAAGACCCAGTACTTC. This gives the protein CSVDYFGKTQYF.

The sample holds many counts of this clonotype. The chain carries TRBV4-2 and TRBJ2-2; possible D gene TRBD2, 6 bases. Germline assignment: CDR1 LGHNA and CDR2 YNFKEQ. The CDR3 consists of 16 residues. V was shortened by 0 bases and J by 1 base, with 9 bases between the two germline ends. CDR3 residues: CASSQDRAGNTGELFF. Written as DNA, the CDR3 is TGTGCCAGCAGCCAAGATCGAGCGGGGAACACCGGGGAGCTGTTTTTT.

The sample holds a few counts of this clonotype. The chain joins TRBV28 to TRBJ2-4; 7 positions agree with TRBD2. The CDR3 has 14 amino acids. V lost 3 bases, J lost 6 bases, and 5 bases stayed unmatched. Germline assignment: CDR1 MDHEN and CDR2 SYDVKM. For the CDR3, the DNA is TGTGCCAGCAGTTTTAGGGCTAGCGGAAACATTCAGTACTTC. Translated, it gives CASSFRASGNIQYF.